This T cell receptor beta chain was sequenced during a study of blood T cell repertoires in COVID-19. Study as a whole: The United States, Italy and Spain supplied acute and convalescent COVID-19 samples. The cDNA or gDNA used as material had been derived from T cells, B-cell-depleted T cells, or PBMCs.

Original processing notes: Reference gene primers were amplified, and this amplification served to estimate nucleated cell counts. Method: immunoSEQ multiplex PCR; TCRdb's copy keeps in-frame clones and lacks some. V, J and clone size reflect that table, while D and trimming were determined from the DNA. The profile covers under 200,000 clones, with roughly nine tenths appearing a single time and 0.7% to 0.85% taken by the ten largest. V was pared by 4 bases and J by 8 bases, with 8 bases of the junction left unmatched. CDR1 and CDR2 (germline): LNHDA, SQIVND (reference sequence). The CDR3 spans 15 residues.

The source of this sequence is a woman between 65 and 79 years old with acute or convalescent COVID-19. The chain carries TRBV19 and TRBJ1-6, with 7 nucleotides matching TRBD1. Sequencing used peripheral blood. The CDR3 DNA reads as TGTGCCAGTAGTACGCCCGGGACAGCCTATTCACCCCTCCACTTT. It is translated as CASSTPGTAYSPLHF.